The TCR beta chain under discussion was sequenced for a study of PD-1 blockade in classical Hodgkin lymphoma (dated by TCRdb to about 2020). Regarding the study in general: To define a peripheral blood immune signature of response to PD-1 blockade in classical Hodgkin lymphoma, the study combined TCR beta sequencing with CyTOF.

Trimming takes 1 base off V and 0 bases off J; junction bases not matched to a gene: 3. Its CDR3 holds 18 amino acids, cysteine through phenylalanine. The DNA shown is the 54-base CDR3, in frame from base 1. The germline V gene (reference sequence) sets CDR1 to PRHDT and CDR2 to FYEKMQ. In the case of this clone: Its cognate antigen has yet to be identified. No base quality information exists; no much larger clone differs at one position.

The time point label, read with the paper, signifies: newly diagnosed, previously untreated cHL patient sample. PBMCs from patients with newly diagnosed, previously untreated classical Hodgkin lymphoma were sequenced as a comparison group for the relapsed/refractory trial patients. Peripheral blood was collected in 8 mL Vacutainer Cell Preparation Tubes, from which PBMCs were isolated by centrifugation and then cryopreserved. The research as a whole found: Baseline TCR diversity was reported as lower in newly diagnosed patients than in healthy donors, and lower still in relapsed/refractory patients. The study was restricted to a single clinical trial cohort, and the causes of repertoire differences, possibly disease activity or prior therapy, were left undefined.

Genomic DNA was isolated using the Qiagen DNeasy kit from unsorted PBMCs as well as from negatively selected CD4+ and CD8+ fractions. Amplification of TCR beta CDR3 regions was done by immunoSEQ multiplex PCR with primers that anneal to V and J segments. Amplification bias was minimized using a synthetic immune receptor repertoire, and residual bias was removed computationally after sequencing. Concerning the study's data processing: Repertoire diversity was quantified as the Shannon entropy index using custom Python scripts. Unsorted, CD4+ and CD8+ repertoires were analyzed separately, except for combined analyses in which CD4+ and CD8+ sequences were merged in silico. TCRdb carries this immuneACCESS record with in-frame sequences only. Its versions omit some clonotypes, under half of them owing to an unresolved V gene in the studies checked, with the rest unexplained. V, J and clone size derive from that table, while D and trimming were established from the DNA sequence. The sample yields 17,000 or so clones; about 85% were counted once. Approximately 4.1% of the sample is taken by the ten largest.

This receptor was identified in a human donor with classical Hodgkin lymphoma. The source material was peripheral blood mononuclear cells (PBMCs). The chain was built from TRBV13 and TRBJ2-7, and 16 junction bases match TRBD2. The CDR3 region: CASSLEGLAGGPSYEQYF. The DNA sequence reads TGTGCCAGCAGCTTAGAGGGACTAGCGGGAGGGCCCTCCTACGAGCAGTACTTC.